One and the same sample provided the 25 T cell receptor beta chains below, sequenced in a study of cytomegalovirus exposure and HLA in healthy donors. A multiplex PCR was run with 60 Vbeta primers and 13 Jbeta primers. Assay used: immunoSEQ multiplex PCR; TCRdb lists only in-frame clones, some missing. Among around 100,000 clones, approximately 71% were seen once, and the ten largest hold roughly a sixth. The sample was PBMCs. These receptors were taken from a woman between 18 and 29 years old in good health and CMV-seropositive.

This chain uses TRBV28 with TRBJ1-1, with 7 bases lining up with TRBD1. Per the germline V gene, CDR1 is MDHEN and CDR2 is SYDVKM. The CDR3 is 13 amino acids. V gave up 2 bases and J gave up 7 bases; unmatched junction bases: 4. CDR3 in amino acids: CASSLRYRGEAFF. Written as DNA, the CDR3 is TGTGCCAGCAGTTTACGGTACAGGGGTGAAGCTTTCTTT.

This clone was seen more than once but under ten times. The genes are TRBV19 and TRBJ2-6; weak D call: TRBD1 (6 bases). The CDR3 runs to 15 residues. Germline CDR1 reads LNHDA; CDR2 reads SQIVND (reference sequence). Trimming left V 5 bases short and J 4 bases short, with 12 bases between. CDR3 in DNA: TGTGCCAGTAGTCCACAGGGCTACGGGGCCAACGTCCTGACTTTC. It codes for CASSPQGYGANVLTF.

This clone was seen a few times. This sequence joins TRBV30 and TRBJ1-4; possible D gene TRBD1, 5 bases. Trimming took off 3 bases at V and 8 bases at J, with 13 bases between the two ends. CDR3 length equals 13 residues. Germline values: CDR1 GTSNPN, CDR2 SVGIG (reference sequence). CDR3 loop: CAWSRGKGEKLFF. DNA for the CDR3: TGTGCCTGGAGCCGGGGGAAAGGGGAAAAACTGTTTTTT.

This sequence joins TRBV6-6 and TRBJ1-2; 9 bases match TRBD1. V was clipped by 0 bases and J by 2 bases; unmatched bases: 1. Germline V gene lookup returns CDR1 MNHNY and CDR2 SVGAGI (reference sequence). There are 15 residues in the CDR3. The DNA for the CDR3 is TGTGCCAGCAGTTACTCCGGGACAGGGAACTATGGCTACACCTTC. Its translation: CASSYSGTGNYGYTF.

The CDR3: CASSFISTGGLGGANVLTF. CDR3 nucleotide sequence: TGCGCCAGCAGCTTCATTTCGACAGGGGGTCTTGGTGGGGCCAACGTCCTGACTTTC. The chain uses TRBV5-1 and TRBJ2-6, with TRBD1 matching 9 bases. Germline V gives CDR1 SGHRS, CDR2 YFSETQ. This CDR3 contains 19 residues. V trimming: 2 bases; J trimming: 3 bases; junction bases outside the gene matches: 12.

This clone turned up a few times. The chain couples TRBV4-1 to TRBJ1-4, with unresolved D. Trimming cost V 0 bases and J 6 bases, with 8 bases left between them. Germline CDR1 and CDR2: MGHRA and YSYEKL. There are 14 residues in the CDR3. The CDR3 DNA is TGCGCCAGCAGCCAAGATCTAGGAGATGAAAAACTGTTTTTT. Translation gives CASSQDLGDEKLFF.

The chain uses TRBV4-1 and TRBJ2-4, with D perhaps matching TRBD1 (6 bases). CDR3 length: 15 residues. Trimming stripped 4 bases from V and 6 bases from J, with 16 bases between. CDR1 MGHRA and CDR2 YSYEKL come from the germline V gene. The CDR3 is CASSPGDRELNIQYF. CDR3 coding DNA: TGCGCCAGCAGCCCAGGGGACCGGGAATTAAACATTCAGTACTTC.

This chain uses TRBV19 with TRBJ2-3; TRBD1 matches 8 bases. Trimming cost V 0 bases and J 4 bases; bases outside gene matches: 3. The germline gives CDR1 LNHDA, CDR2 SQIVND (reference sequence). The CDR3 has 15 residues. CDR3 coding DNA: TGTGCCAGTAGTATAGAGGGGACAGGTTCAGATACGCAGTATTTT. Its translation is CASSIEGTGSDTQYF.

The CDR3 spells CAISDKGTFGEQYF. CDR3 DNA sequence: TGTGCCATCAGTGACAAGGGGACTTTCGGCGAGCAGTACTTC. The V gene is TRBV10-3, the J gene TRBJ2-7; tentative D call: TRBD2 (6 bases). In germline, CDR1 is ENHRY, CDR2 SYGVKD. The V end lost 3 bases, the J end lost 6 bases, and 15 bases lay between the germline ends. The CDR3 is made up of 14 amino acids.

This clone was picked up a small number of times. This chain links TRBV15 with TRBJ2-1, with a weak D call TRBD1 (6 bases). Germline V lookup: CDR1 LNHNV, CDR2 YYDKDF (reference sequence). The CDR3 runs 17 residues. The V and J ends lost 2 bases and 8 bases respectively, with 22 bases between them. CDR3 nucleotide sequence: TGTGCCACCAGCAGATCACTTCGGGACACTATATTCGATGAGCAGTTCTTC. Its translation is CATSRSLRDTIFDEQFF.

As concerns this clone: The germline gene is not matched at one end of the junction; a read error may be the cause. The chain links TRBV11-2 to TRBJ2-7; the match to TRBD2 covers 11 bases. Germline-derived CDR1 and CDR2 are SGHAT and FQNNGV. There are 13 residues in the CDR3. Here the CDR3 DNA reads TGTGCCAGCAGGTTAGCGGGAGGGCCCGAGCAGTACTTC. This codes for CASRLAGGPEQYF.

The chain employs TRBV25-1 and TRBJ1-4; D is uncertain. Germline values: CDR1 MGHDK, CDR2 SYGVNS. Trimming stripped 10 bases from V and 7 bases from J, with 19 bases between. This CDR3 has 14 amino acids. The CDR3 DNA follows: TGTGCCACCCAAGAAGCGGATGCAGGTGAAAAACTGTTTTTT. The encoded protein is CATQEADAGEKLFF.

This rearrangement joins TRBV4-2 to TRBJ2-5; 10 nucleotides line up with TRBD1. J gave up 5 bases and V 8 bases, and 11 bases lay outside the gene matches. This CDR3 comprises 15 residues. From germline, CDR1 is LGHNA and CDR2 YNFKEQ. CDR3 nucleotide sequence: TGTGCCAGCCGACCGGGGACAGGGGAGGGCGAGACCCAGTACTTC. Protein sequence: CASRPGTGEGETQYF.

The genes are TRBV6-1 and TRBJ2-3; 7 bases line up with TRBD1. V dropped 3 bases and J dropped 6; count of bases not matched to a gene: 6. The CDR3 totals 14 residues. Germline V CDR1 and CDR2: MNHNS, SASEGT. As DNA, the CDR3 is TGTGCCAGCAGTGACCAAACAGGGGCCGATACGCAGTATTTT. Translated: CASSDQTGADTQYF.

The gene calls are TRBV7-2 and TRBJ2-2, with TRBD2 matching over 10 bases. This CDR3 is built from 17 residues. Germline V gives CDR1 SGHTA, CDR2 FQGNSA. The J segment lost 0 bases and the V segment lost 5 bases, leaving 6 bases of the junction unmatched. The CDR3, as DNA: TGTGCCAGCAGCATACTAGCGGGGCCCGCGAACACCGGGGAGCTGTTTTTT. Amino acid sequence: CASSILAGPANTGELFF. The whole variable domain, remainder taken from reference TRBV7-2 and TRBJ2-2, is GAGVSQSPSNKVTEKGKDVELRCDPISGHTALYWYRQSLGQGLEFLIYFQGNSAPDKSGLPSDRFSAERTGGSVSTLTIQRTQQEDSAVYLCASSILAGPANTGELFFGEGSRLTVL.

The chain joins TRBV14 to TRBJ2-7; maybe TRBD2 (6 bases). Trimming shortened V by 7 bases and J by 2 bases, and 15 bases separated the two germline ends. This CDR3 contains 14 residues. Germline V gene data show CDR1 as SGHDN and CDR2 as FVKESK. The CDR3 sequence: CASTAGGAPYEQYF. DNA of the CDR3: TGTGCCAGCACAGCGGGTGGAGCCCCCTACGAGCAGTACTTC.

This chain uses TRBV7-2 with TRBJ2-5, with a tentative D call TRBD2 (7 bases). Trimming removed 5 bases from V and 5 bases from J, with 21 bases in between. CDR1 and CDR2 (germline): SGHTA, FQGNSA. This CDR3 comprises 16 residues. CDR3: CASSPDPSRGGETQYF. The CDR3 nucleotides are TGTGCCAGCAGCCCGGATCCATCCAGGGGAGGGGAGACCCAGTACTTC.

The V call is TRBV6-6, the J call TRBJ1-2, with a possible D match to TRBD1 (6 bases). The germline CDR1 and CDR2 sequences are MNHNY and SVGAGI (reference sequence). V lost 7 bases and J 7 bases, leaving 19 bases between the germline ends. The CDR3 extends over 14 amino acids. CDR3 amino acids: CASTTGAGEGGYTF. For the CDR3, the DNA is TGTGCCAGCACGACGGGGGCAGGGGAGGGTGGCTACACCTTC.

The CDR3 loop is CASQTPIVAASWNTEAFF. CDR3 coding DNA: TGTGCCAGCCAGACCCCGATAGTTGCGGCCAGCTGGAACACTGAAGCTTTCTTT. V is TRBV2 and J is TRBJ1-1, with D unresolved. The CDR3 covers 18 residues. Germline V gene data show CDR1 as SNHLY and CDR2 as FYNNEI. V was shortened by 8 bases and J by 1 base, with 26 bases between the two germline ends.

The V and J genes are TRBV9 and TRBJ1-6; 7 bases are a match to TRBD1. Germline-derived CDR1 and CDR2 are SGDLS and YYNGEE. V was clipped by 4 bases and J by 12 bases; unmatched bases: 10. The CDR3 totals 14 residues. DNA of the CDR3: TGTGCCAGCAGCACCCGTGATAGGGGGCTACCCCTCCACTTT. It specifies CASSTRDRGLPLHF. Looking up the rest from reference TRBV9 and TRBJ1-6 gives the full variable domain: DSGVTQTPKHLITATGQRVTLRCSPRSGDLSVYWYQQSLDQGLQFLIQYYNGEERAKGNILERFSAQQFPDLHSELNLSSLELGDSALYFCASSTRDRGLPLHFGNGTRLTVT.

The J gene is TRBJ2-1, the V gene TRBV7-9; TRBD2 matches at 13 bases. Trimming cost V 6 bases and J 5 bases; bases outside gene matches: 4. Germline lookup yields CDR1 SEHNR and CDR2 FQNEAQ (reference sequence). The CDR3 contains 15 residues. CDR3 residues: CASSPTSGGHNEQFF. As DNA, the CDR3 is TGTGCCAGCAGTCCGACTAGCGGGGGGCACAATGAGCAGTTCTTC. Complete variable domain (other parts from reference TRBV7-9 and TRBJ2-1): DTGVSQNPRHKITKRGQNVTFRCDPISEHNRLYWYRQTLGQGPEFLTYFQNEAQLEKSRLLSDRFSAERPKGSFSTLEIQRTEQGDSAMYLCASSPTSGGHNEQFFGPGTRLTVL.

The rearrangement joins TRBV7-8 to TRBJ2-5, with TRBD2 identical over 7 bases. The V and J ends lost 1 base and 2 bases, in that order; junction bases with no gene match: 7. There are 16 residues in the CDR3. The germline CDR1 and CDR2 sequences are SGHVS and FQNEAQ. Here the CDR3 reads CASSLGLAAIQETQYF. CDR3 DNA sequence: TGTGCCAGCAGCTTAGGGCTAGCGGCTATTCAAGAGACCCAGTACTTC.

The chain recombines TRBV6-5 with TRBJ1-2, with a tentative D call TRBD1 (6 bases). V was trimmed by 2 bases and J by 6 bases, leaving 19 bases between them. The CDR3 loop spans 16 amino acids. Germline V gene lookup returns CDR1 MNHEY and CDR2 SVGAGI. The CDR3, as DNA: TGTGCCAGCAGTTACGACAGGCTCTACCTAGGGGATGGCTACACCTTC. Protein product: CASSYDRLYLGDGYTF.

This chain uses TRBV28 with TRBJ2-1, with D possibly being TRBD1 (7 bases). Germline-derived CDR1 and CDR2 are MDHEN and SYDVKM. The CDR3 is 15 amino acids. Trimming stripped 5 bases from V and 9 bases from J, with 20 bases between. The CDR3 region is CASSLIGRGDAEQFF. The CDR3 nucleotides are TGTGCCAGCAGTCTAATCGGCAGGGGGGACGCTGAGCAGTTCTTC.

The chain uses TRBV4-2 and TRBJ2-5; 7 nucleotides line up with TRBD1. V shed 1 base and J 4 bases; nucleotides not matched to a gene: 3. Germline-derived CDR1 and CDR2 are LGHNA and YNFKEQ. CDR3 length equals 14 residues. CDR3 nucleotide sequence: TGTGCCAGCAGCCAAGGGTACAGGGGAGAGACCCAGTACTTC. It specifies CASSQGYRGETQYF.